This TCR beta chain appears in the sequencing data of a study of blood T cell repertoires in COVID-19. The protocol was immunoSEQ multiplex PCR, while the TCRdb copy is restricted to in-frame clones and leaves out a portion. The table lists around 94,000 clones, roughly 84% of them singletons. Trimming at V came to 4 bases and at J to 0 bases, leaving 9 bases not matched to a gene. The CDR3 spans 17 residues. The germline gives CDR1 SGHTS, CDR2 YDEGEE. Sequenced sample: peripheral blood. The sequence was collected from a man aged 55 to 69 with acute or convalescent COVID-19. The chain recombines TRBV5-8 with TRBJ1-5; 8 positions match TRBD1. CDR3 DNA: TGTGCCAGCAGCATAGACAGGGGCGAATATAGCAATCAGCCCCAGCATTTT. The encoded protein is CASSIDRGEYSNQPQHF.